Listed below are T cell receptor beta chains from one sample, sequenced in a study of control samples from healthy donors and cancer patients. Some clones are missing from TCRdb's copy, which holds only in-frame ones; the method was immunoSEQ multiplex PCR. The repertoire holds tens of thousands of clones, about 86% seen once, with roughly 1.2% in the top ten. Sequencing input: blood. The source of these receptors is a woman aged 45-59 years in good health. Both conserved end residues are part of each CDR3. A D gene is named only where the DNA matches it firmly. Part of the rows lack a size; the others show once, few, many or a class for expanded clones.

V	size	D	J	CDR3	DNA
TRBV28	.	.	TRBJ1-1	CASPPPRNVEVNTEAFF	TGTGCCAGTCCCCCCCCTCGAAACGTGGAGGTGAACACTGAAGCTTTCTTT
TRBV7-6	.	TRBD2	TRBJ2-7	CASSQLEGTGRDEQYF	TGTGCCAGCAGCCAACTCGAGGGGACGGGGAGGGACGAGCAGTACTTC
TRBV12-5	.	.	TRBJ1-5	CASGPIGPNQPQHF	TGTGCTAGTGGGCCGATAGGGCCGAATCAGCCCCAGCATTTT
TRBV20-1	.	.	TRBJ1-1	CSAMRTEAFF	TGCAGTGCTATGCGGACTGAAGCTTTCTTT
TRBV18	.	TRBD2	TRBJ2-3	CASSQGTSGTTDTQYF	TGTGCCAGCTCACAGGGGACTAGCGGGACCACAGATACGCAGTATTTT
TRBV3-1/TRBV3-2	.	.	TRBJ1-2	CASSQRPVTGEGYTF	TGTGCCAGCAGCCAACGGCCCGTGACAGGAGAGGGCTACACCTTC
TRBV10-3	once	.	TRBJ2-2	CAISATGETNTGELFF	TGTGCCATCAGTGCAACAGGAGAAACGAACACCGGGGAGCTGTTTTTT
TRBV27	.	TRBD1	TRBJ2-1	CASTTPGRGQGIKSYNEQFF	TGTGCCAGCACTACCCCCGGCCGGGGACAGGGGATCAAATCCTACAATGAGCAGTTCTTC
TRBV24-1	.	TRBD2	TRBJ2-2	CATSDGLAGTGELFF	TGTGCCACCAGTGATGGACTAGCGGGCACCGGGGAGCTGTTTTTT
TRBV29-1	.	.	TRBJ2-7	CSVDNGGPYEQYF	TGCAGCGTTGATAATGGGGGCCCCTACGAGCAGTACTTC
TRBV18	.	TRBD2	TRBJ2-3	CASSRTSGGPTDTQYF	TGTGCCAGCTCACGGACTAGCGGGGGACCCACAGATACGCAGTATTTT
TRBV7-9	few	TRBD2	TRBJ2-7	CASSKGLAGPSEQYF	TGTGCCAGCAGCAAGGGACTAGCAGGGCCCAGCGAGCAGTACTTC
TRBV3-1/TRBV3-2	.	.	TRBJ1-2	CASSQDARQGGGYGYTF	TGTGCCAGCAGCCAAGACGCGAGGCAGGGAGGTGGCTATGGCTACACCTTC
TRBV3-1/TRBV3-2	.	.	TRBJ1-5	CASSQGTGMYQPQHF	TGTGCCAGCAGCCAAGGAACAGGGATGTATCAGCCCCAGCATTTT
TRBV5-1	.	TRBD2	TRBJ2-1	CASSLVPSGNYNEQFF	TGCGCCAGCAGCTTGGTGCCTAGCGGGAACTACAATGAGCAATTCTTC
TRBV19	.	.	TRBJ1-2	CASSIGGEYYGYTF	TGTGCCAGTAGTATAGGGGGCGAGTACTATGGCTACACCTTC
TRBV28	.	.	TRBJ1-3	CASSPMRAGNTIYF	TGTGCCAGCAGTCCAATGCGGGCTGGAAACACCATATATTTT
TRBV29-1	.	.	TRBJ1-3	CSVDEGRSGNTIYF	TGCAGCGTTGATGAGGGAAGGTCTGGAAACACCATATATTTT
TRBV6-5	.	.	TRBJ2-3	CASSYLPSPNRDTQYF	TGTGCCAGCAGTTACCTCCCCTCGCCCAATCGGGATACGCAGTATTTT
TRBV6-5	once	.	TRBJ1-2	CASSYSKWGRNYGYTF	TGTGCCAGCAGTTACTCTAAATGGGGACGGAACTATGGCTACACCTTC
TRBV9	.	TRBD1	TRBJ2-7	CASSVAPTGTYEQYF	TGTGCCAGCAGCGTAGCCCCGACAGGGACCTACGAGCAGTACTTC
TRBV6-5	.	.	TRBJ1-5	CASRKSSNQPQHF	TGTGCCAGCAGGAAGTCTAGCAATCAGCCCCAGCATTTT
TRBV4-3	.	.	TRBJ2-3	CASSQDPGRGDTDTQYF	TGCGCCAGCAGCCAAGACCCGGGCAGGGGTGACACAGATACGCAGTATTTT
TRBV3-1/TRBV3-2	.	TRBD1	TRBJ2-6	CASSQALRQGVFAGANVLTF	TGTGCCAGCAGCCAAGCCCTTCGACAGGGGGTGTTCGCCGGGGCCAACGTCCTGACTTTC
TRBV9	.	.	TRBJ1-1	CASSAGLGASEAFF	TGTGCCAGCAGCGCGGGCCTCGGGGCCTCTGAAGCTTTCTTT
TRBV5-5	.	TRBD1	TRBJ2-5	CASSWTGGAETQYF	TGTGCCAGCAGCTGGACAGGAGGAGCAGAGACCCAGTACTTC
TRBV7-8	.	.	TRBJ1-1	CASSLAAGNTEAFF	TGTGCCAGCAGCTTAGCAGCCGGGAACACTGAAGCTTTCTTT
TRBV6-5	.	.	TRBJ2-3	CASGQALSTDTQYF	TGTGCCAGCGGGCAGGCCCTTAGCACAGATACGCAGTATTTT